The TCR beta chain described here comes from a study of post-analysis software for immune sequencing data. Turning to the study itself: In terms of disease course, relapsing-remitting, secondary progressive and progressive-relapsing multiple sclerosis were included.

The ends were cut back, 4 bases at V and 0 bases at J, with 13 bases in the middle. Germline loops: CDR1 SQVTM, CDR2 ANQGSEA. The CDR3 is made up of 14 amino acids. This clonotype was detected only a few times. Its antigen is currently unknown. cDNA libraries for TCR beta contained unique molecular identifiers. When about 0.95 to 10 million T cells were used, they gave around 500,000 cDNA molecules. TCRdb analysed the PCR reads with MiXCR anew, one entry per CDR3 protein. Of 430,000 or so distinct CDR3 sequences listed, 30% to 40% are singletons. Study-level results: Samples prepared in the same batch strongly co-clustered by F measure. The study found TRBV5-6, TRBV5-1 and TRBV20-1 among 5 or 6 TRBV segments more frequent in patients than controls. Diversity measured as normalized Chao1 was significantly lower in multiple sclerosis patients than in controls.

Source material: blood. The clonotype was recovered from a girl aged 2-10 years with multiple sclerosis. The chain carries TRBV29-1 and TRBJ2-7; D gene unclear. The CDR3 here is CSVVGQVTSYEQYF. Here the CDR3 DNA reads TGCAGCGTTGTTGGCCAGGTGACCTCCTACGAGCAGTACTTC.